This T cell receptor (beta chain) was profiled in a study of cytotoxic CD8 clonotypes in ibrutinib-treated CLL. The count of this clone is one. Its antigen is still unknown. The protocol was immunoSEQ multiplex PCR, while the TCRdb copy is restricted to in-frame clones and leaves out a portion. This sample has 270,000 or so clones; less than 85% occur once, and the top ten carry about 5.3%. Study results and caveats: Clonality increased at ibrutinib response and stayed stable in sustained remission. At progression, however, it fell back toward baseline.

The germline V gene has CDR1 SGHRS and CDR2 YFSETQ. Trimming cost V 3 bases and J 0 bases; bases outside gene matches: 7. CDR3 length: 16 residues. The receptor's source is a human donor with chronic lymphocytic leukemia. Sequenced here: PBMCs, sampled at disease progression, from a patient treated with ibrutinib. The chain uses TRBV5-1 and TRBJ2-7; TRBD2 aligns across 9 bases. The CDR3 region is CASSSRLAAYSYEQYF. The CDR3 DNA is TGCGCCAGCAGCTCCCGACTAGCGGCTTACTCCTACGAGCAGTACTTC.